This TCR beta chain was identified in a study of blood T cell repertoires in COVID-19 (dated by TCRdb to 2020 to 2021). General notes on the study: Collaborator samples came from the United States, Italy and Spain and covered acute and convalescent phases of COVID-19. The samples were drawn from the first 160 participants of the ongoing ImmuneRACE study and from 1,254 subjects provided by 6 global collaborators. Deeply sampled blood TCRbeta repertoires from subjects exposed to, actively infected with, or recovered from COVID-19 were included in the dataset. The repertoires were released in a freely available public database meant as a resource for research on the immune response to SARS-CoV-2. The prospective study material was composed of cDNA or gDNA derived from T cells, B-cell-depleted T cells, or PBMCs. Where HLA class I and class II types were available, the types were taken from metadata supplied by the sample provider, not from assay-based typing. The sample metadata nearly always contained a de-identified subject ID, COVID-19 status, age in years and sex.

Samples from volunteer blood donors who had recovered from COVID-19 were contributed by a second Seattle source. The collaborating institutions used their own protocols to collect whole blood in K2EDTA tubes. Collaborator samples were shipped for TCRbeta analysis as frozen whole blood, isolated PBMCs, or DNA extracted from either sample type. Concerning this clone: The target of this receptor is not known. No quality values exist for individual bases; no much larger clone is one base distant.

TCRbeta CDR3 regions were amplified from genomic DNA using the immunoSEQ Assay, a bias-controlled multiplex PCR. On the study's bioinformatics: Within the assay, amplification of reference gene primers was used to estimate how many nucleated cells each sample contained. To quantify the absolute abundance of each unique TCRbeta CDR3 rearrangement, sequence reads were collapsed and filtered. Productive Simpson clonality was computed per sample as the square root of Simpson's diversity index over productive rearrangements. TCRdb retrieved this table from immuneACCESS and kept in-frame rearrangements only. Not all clones are present; in checked studies, unresolved V genes account for under half, and no reason is known for the remainder. V and J calls and clone size come straight from that table; D and trimming were deduced from the DNA. This sample holds around 150,000 clones; over 80% were observed only once. The ten largest make up 3.9% of the sample.

Summary of the overall study and its limitations: The amount of clinical and demographic metadata varied by source and participant and was provided uncurated.

This receptor was obtained from a woman aged 60 to 75 who had recovered from COVID-19. The source material was peripheral blood.

Read as DNA, the sequence is TGCGCCAGCAGCTTGGATCGAGAGACCCAGTACTTC. This yields the protein CASSLDRETQYF. Rearrangement joined TRBV5-1 to TRBJ2-5, with an unclear D gene assignment. The CDR3 runs 12 residues from the cysteine to the phenylalanine. Kept here is only the CDR3 DNA, which spans 36 bases and is read in frame from base 1. Via the germline V gene, CDR1 is SGHRS and CDR2 YFSETQ. The V and J ends are trimmed by 0 bases and 4 bases, leaving 4 bases between them.